Listed below are T cell receptor beta chains from one sample, sequenced in a study of CD8 T cells in Susac syndrome. MiXCR, run by TCRdb on the immunoSEQ multiplex PCR reads, gives a single entry per CDR3 protein. The table shows 53,000 or so distinct CDR3 sequences, with 90% to 95% occurring only once. Source material: CD8+ T cells from PBMCs. These receptors came from a human donor in good health. Both conserved end residues are trimmed from each CDR3. Each record gives: V gene, D gene, J gene, CDR3 protein. A D gene is named only where the DNA matches it firmly.

>TRBV4-1|.|TRBJ2-1
ASSQVFTGLSYNEQF
>TRBV20-1|TRBD2|TRBJ2-5
SASRLAEETQY
>TRBV20-1|TRBD1|TRBJ2-7
SARSETGGAEQY
>TRBV2|.|TRBJ2-7
ASSGVEGYEQY
>TRBV5-6|TRBD1|TRBJ2-7
ASSSTGPWY
>TRBV28|.|TRBJ1-1
ASSYRGVRTEAF
>TRBV27|.|TRBJ1-3
ASSRDGLSGNTIY
>TRBV18|.|TRBJ2-1
ASSDRANEQF
>TRBV10-2|.|TRBJ1-1
ASSEGVRLNTEAF
>TRBV20-1|TRBD2|TRBJ2-3
SARGASGGPTDTQY
>TRBV12-3/TRBV12-4|TRBD1|TRBJ2-3
ASRQGAWDTQY
>TRBV3-1|.|TRBJ2-7
ASSLRDKTYEQY
>TRBV7-9|TRBD1|TRBJ2-1
ASEGYRGNEQF
>TRBV19|TRBD2|TRBJ2-7
ASSPGLAGNYEQY
>TRBV13|.|TRBJ2-1
ASSLGVGEQF
>TRBV25-1|TRBD2|TRBJ2-5
ASSLPTSGQETQY
>TRBV27|.|TRBJ2-7
ASSFPSGEQY
>TRBV19|.|TRBJ2-2
ASSIDGSGELF
>TRBV5-1|.|TRBJ2-1
ASSLGALISYNEQF
>TRBV5-1|.|TRBJ2-1
ASSADPRDEQF
>TRBV29-1|.|TRBJ2-7
SVEDPAAIRNEQY
>TRBV2|.|TRBJ2-1
ASSEGGGGRSYNEQF
>TRBV7-9|.|TRBJ2-2
ASSLALQFDDTGELF
>TRBV7-9|.|TRBJ2-1
ASSLKSAGATSYNEQF
>TRBV20-1|.|TRBJ2-7
SAESGESLYEQY
>TRBV5-1|.|TRBJ2-2
ASSPSSGDLTGELF
>TRBV7-9|.|TRBJ2-2
ASSSTGSSLSGELF